This TCR beta chain was recorded in a study of spatial heterogeneity in lung cancer. Study information: Each distinct TCR and UMI combination averaged more than ten appearances in raw reads.

The sample's time point: blood at routine non-recurrence follow-up after resection. The sequenced material consisted of unsorted whole RNA from tumor, nontumor lung or frozen PBMC. Each TCR cDNA molecule carried a unique molecular identifier. TCRdb re-derived calls from the 5' RACE reads in MiXCR, one entry per CDR3 protein. In the table there are 50,000 to 60,000 distinct CDR3 sequences, roughly 8.1% of which are singletons. Germline lookup yields CDR1 SEHNR and CDR2 FQNEAQ (reference sequence). CDR3 length equals 15 residues. V was trimmed by 1 base and J by 4 bases, leaving 13 bases between them. Sequencing was performed on PBMCs, taken at follow-up. The V gene is TRBV7-9, the J gene TRBJ1-2, with D possibly matching TRBD1 (6 bases). The clonotype was recovered from a female donor with early-stage non-small cell lung cancer. For the CDR3, the DNA is TGTGCCAGCAGCTTAGGTCAGCAGGGGACCTATGGCTACACCTTC. Translation: CASSLGQQGTYGYTF.